A single sample gave rise to the 13 T cell receptor beta chains below, sequenced in a study of blood T cell repertoires in COVID-19. The assay was immunoSEQ multiplex PCR, and TCRdb's table has in-frame clones only and misses some. The sample lists 150,000 to 180,000 clones; about 89% were seen once. Material: peripheral blood. These receptor sequences come from a man aged 45-65 years with acute or convalescent COVID-19.

The chain carries TRBV7-9 and TRBJ2-7, with TRBD1 as a possible D gene (6 bases). Trimming cost V 5 bases and J 4 bases, with 9 bases left between them. Germline V gives CDR1 SEHNR, CDR2 FQNEAQ (reference sequence). The CDR3 loop spans 12 amino acids. CDR3 region: CASSNTGYEQYV. CDR3 in DNA: TGTGCCAGCAGCAATACAGGGTACGAGCAGTACGTC.

The rearrangement links TRBV6-5 to TRBJ2-3; TRBD2 matches at 7 bases. V lost 7 bases, J lost 5 bases, and 6 bases stayed unmatched. The CDR3 has 13 residues. The germline V gene has CDR1 MNHEY and CDR2 SVGAGI. The CDR3 DNA is TGTGCCAGCAAGATGGGGGGGGGAGATACGCAGTATTTT. Its protein is CASKMGGGDTQYF.

The CDR3 DNA sequence: TGCGCCAGCAGCTTGAGGGCAGGGAAGCTGTTTTTT. This translates into CASSLRAGKLFF. The chain combines TRBV5-1 with TRBJ2-2; D perhaps matches TRBD1 (5 bases). The germline V and J ends were trimmed by 1 base and 12 bases, with 10 bases remaining between them. Germline CDR1 and CDR2: SGHRS and YFSETQ. The CDR3 runs to 12 residues.

The rearrangement uses TRBV19 and TRBJ1-2; 7 bases are a match to TRBD1. Germline V gene sequence: CDR1 LNHDA, CDR2 SQIVND (reference sequence). This CDR3 is 16 amino acids long. J gave up 8 bases and V 0 bases, and 12 bases lay outside the gene matches. The CDR3 coding sequence is TGTGCCAGTAGTATAGATCACCGATCGTGGACAGGCGGCTACACCTTC. Protein product: CASSIDHRSWTGGYTF. Full variable domain (rest looked up from reference TRBV19 and TRBJ1-2): DGGITQSPKYLFRKEGQNVTLSCEQNLNHDAMYWYRQDPGQGLRLIYYSQIVNDFQKGDIAEGYSVSREKKESFPLTVTSAQKNPTAFYLCASSIDHRSWTGGYTFGSGTRLTVV.

The rearrangement links TRBV30 to TRBJ1-1; D unresolved. The CDR3 spans 12 residues. Germline assignment: CDR1 GTSNPN and CDR2 SVGIG (reference sequence). The germline V and J ends were trimmed by 2 bases and 5 bases, with 9 bases remaining between them. In nucleotides, the CDR3 is TGTGCCTGGAGTAACGGGGTTACTGAAGCTTTCTTT. Protein product: CAWSNGVTEAFF.

V gene TRBV27 combines with J gene TRBJ2-7; the match to TRBD1 covers 7 bases. Germline values: CDR1 MNHEY, CDR2 SMNVEV (reference sequence). J lost 1 base, V lost 6 bases, and 9 bases had no gene match. There are 15 residues in the CDR3. CDR3 protein: CASSSKQGSSYEQYF. CDR3 DNA sequence: TGTGCCAGCAGCAGCAAACAGGGGTCGTCCTACGAGCAGTACTTC.

The chain has TRBV7-2 and TRBJ2-2; 10 bases align to TRBD2. After removal of 6 bases from V and 7 bases from J, the junction contained 14 bases not matched to a gene. This CDR3 has 17 residues. Looked up from germline, CDR1 is SGHTA and CDR2 is FQGNSA. In nucleotides, the CDR3 is TGTGCCAGCAGTCTAGAATGGGCTAGCGGGGGTATCGGGGAGCTGTTTTTT. It specifies CASSLEWASGGIGELFF.

The chain combines TRBV15 with TRBJ2-7; 7 bases map to TRBD2. The J segment lost 3 bases and the V segment lost 0 bases, leaving 17 bases of the junction unmatched. Germline CDR1 reads LNHNV; CDR2 reads YYDKDF (reference sequence). The CDR3 is made up of 19 amino acids. For the CDR3, the DNA is TGTGCCACCAGCAGAGACCCTTGGGGGGAGGGAGGATTACTCTACGAGCAGTACTTC. It specifies CATSRDPWGEGGLLYEQYF.

This clone was seen a few times. The CDR3 loop reads CAWSTTENQPQHF. CDR3 bases: TGTGCCTGGAGTACGACAGAAAATCAGCCCCAGCATTTT. The rearrangement uses TRBV30 and TRBJ1-5; D might be TRBD1 (5 bases). The CDR3 covers 13 residues. Trimming removed 2 bases at V and 4 bases at J, with 9 bases between. The germline V gene has CDR1 GTSNPN and CDR2 SVGIG (reference sequence).

J is TRBJ1-5 and V is TRBV3-1 (or the pseudogene TRBV3-2); D not resolved. The germline CDR1 and CDR2 sequences are LGHDT and YNNKEL (reference sequence). Trimming cost V 1 base and J 7 bases, with 8 bases left between them. The CDR3 totals 13 residues. CDR3 residues: CASSQGGGQPQHF. The CDR3 bases are TGTGCCAGCAGCCAAGGGGGAGGGCAGCCCCAGCATTTT.

This chain connects TRBV5-4 to TRBJ2-2, with 8 nucleotides matching TRBD2. V was pared by 4 bases and J by 2 bases, with 4 bases of the junction left unmatched. The V gene's germline CDR1 is SGHNT and CDR2 YYREEE (reference sequence). This CDR3 has 15 amino acids. The CDR3 coding sequence is TGTGCCAGCAGCCCCGGGACTAGAAACACCGGGGAGCTGTTTTTT. Protein sequence: CASSPGTRNTGELFF.

This chain links TRBV18 with TRBJ2-2; a weak D match, TRBD2 (5 bases). From germline, CDR1 is KGHSH and CDR2 LQKENI. The CDR3 runs 16 residues. V lost 3 bases to trimming and J lost 1 base, with 12 bases between them. CDR3 protein: CASSPEEAGNTGELFF. DNA of the CDR3: TGTGCCAGCTCACCTGAGGAGGCGGGGAACACCGGGGAGCTGTTTTTT. Full variable domain (rest looked up from reference TRBV18 and TRBJ2-2): NAGVMQNPRHLVRRRGQEARLRCSPMKGHSHVYWYRQLPEEGLKFMVYLQKENIIDESGMPKERFSAEFPKEGPSILRIQQVVRGDSAAYFCASSPEEAGNTGELFFGEGSRLTVL.

A single count supports this clone. The V gene is TRBV28, the J gene TRBJ2-1; D not certain. The V end lost 10 bases, the J end lost 4 bases, and 8 bases lay between the germline ends. The CDR3 has 11 amino acids. CDR1 is MDHEN, CDR2 SYDVKM, per germline. The DNA for the CDR3 is TGTGCCACCCTTCGTTACAATGAGCAGTTCTTC. As protein: CATLRYNEQFF.